This TCR beta chain is from a study of blood T cells in healthy people across ages. Study outcomes and limitations: Unsorted PBMC material precluded a definitive naive versus antigen-experienced comparison. It was held that the diversity estimates obtained from one million T cells were underestimates.

The germline gives CDR1 SGHTA, CDR2 FQGNSA. This CDR3 contains 17 residues. V lost 3 bases to trimming and J lost 3 bases; unmatched junction nucleotides: 7. Primed by a sample-barcoded 5' primer and a J-beta primer mix, a second PCR proceeded for about 6 to 11 cycles. A template-switch adaptor that had 12 random nucleotides put a tag on each cDNA molecule. TCRdb reanalysed the 5' RACE reads using MiXCR and keeps one entry per CDR3 protein. The profile shows just over 800,000 distinct CDR3 sequences, 62% of them singletons. The study recruited healthy Caucasian donors from Russia who were aged about 6 to 100. In regard to this clonotype: Antigen: not known.

This rearrangement joins TRBV7-2 to TRBJ2-5, with 13 bases identical to TRBD2. This TCR was recovered from a man aged 25 to 40 in good health. Source material: blood. CDR3 DNA sequence: TGTGCCAGCAGCTTCTTGACTAGCGGGGGGCGGAAAGAGACCCAGTACTTC. This sequence encodes CASSFLTSGGRKETQYF.